The following is a TCR beta chain sequence with its context. Its antigen is not identified. This record comes from a study of cytomegalovirus exposure and HLA in healthy donors. The PCR used 60 Vbeta and 13 Jbeta primers. The data were produced by immunoSEQ multiplex PCR, yet TCRdb's version contains in-frame clones alone and is incomplete. The table has some 120,000 clones, roughly 70% seen once; the top ten hold roughly 3.1%. Broader study findings: An ancestry cluster, one associated with Asian ancestry, reportedly showed fewer N-insertions than the 666-donor mean in a later analysis. Likely technical artifact: a cluster of highly shared sequence variants. According to a later analysis, most TCR beta chains associated with CMV appeared HLA-restricted.

Unmatched junction bases numbered 8, after V lost 3 bases and J lost 6 bases. Germline-derived CDR1 and CDR2 are SGHVS and FQNEAQ. This CDR3 contains 17 residues. This TCR came from a man aged 30 to 45 in good health and CMV-seronegative. The sequenced material came from PBMCs. The chain carries TRBV7-8 and TRBJ2-1; TRBD2 agrees at 13 bases. The CDR3 spells CASSFRRLAGGSNEQFF. CDR3 nucleotides: TGTGCCAGCAGCTTCCGCCGACTAGCGGGGGGAAGCAATGAGCAGTTCTTC.